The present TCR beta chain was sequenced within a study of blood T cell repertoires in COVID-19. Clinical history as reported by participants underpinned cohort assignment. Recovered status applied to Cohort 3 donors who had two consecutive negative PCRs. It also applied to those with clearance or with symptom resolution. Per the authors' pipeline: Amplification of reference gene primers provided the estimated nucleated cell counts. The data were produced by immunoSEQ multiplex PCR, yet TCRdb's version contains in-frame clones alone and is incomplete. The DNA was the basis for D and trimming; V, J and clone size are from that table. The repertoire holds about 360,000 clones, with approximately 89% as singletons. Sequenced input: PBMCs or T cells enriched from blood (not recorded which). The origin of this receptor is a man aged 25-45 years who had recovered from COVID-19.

This CDR3 reads CASSFNRAQNEKLFF. DNA for the CDR3: TGTGCCAGCAGTTTTAACAGGGCTCAAAATGAAAAACTGTTTTTT. The V call is TRBV6-5, the J call TRBJ1-4, with D possibly being TRBD1 (6 bases). This CDR3 is built from 15 residues. V dropped 4 bases and J dropped 5 bases, with 14 bases sitting between them. The germline CDR1 and CDR2 sequences are MNHEY and SVGAGI.